This T cell receptor beta chain was sequenced in a study of cytomegalovirus exposure and HLA in healthy donors (dated by TCRdb to the late 2010s). For the wider study: An earlier analysis of roughly 500 of the donors reported roughly 270 Gb of sequence data and around 120 million unique TCR beta sequences from 150 million to 200 million T cells. An early release that covered more than 550 HLA-typed donors contained around 300 gigabases of sequencing data and 65 million to 100 million unique TCR sequences. The genetic ancestry cluster associated with self-reported Caucasian donors included about 84% of the roughly 400 genotyped donors. The study aimed to test whether cataloging public T cell receptors could reveal signatures of past pathogen exposure. Using immunosequencing, the study profiled T cell repertoires from 500 to 800 subjects and related those repertoires to cytomegalovirus serostatus. Besides the first cohort of 550 to 750 subjects, a separate validation cohort made up of around 120 different subjects was used. To predict cytomegalovirus infection status, the study brought together high-throughput TCR immunosequencing, statistical association of individual TCRs with disease status, and machine learning. In a later analysis, previously published TCR beta repertoires from some 640 donors were re-analyzed and high-resolution HLA genotyping was added so that TCR occurrence patterns could be studied. The later analysis used no new phenotypic data to find candidate immune exposures, relying instead on TCR beta sequences and their occurrence across donors. An earlier analysis of around 540 of the donors applied high-throughput TCR beta sequencing to assess whether each TCR beta V gene segment acted as functional or pseudogenic. Donor age, sex, ethnicity and CMV serostatus were compiled alongside the repertoire data. A later genetic analysis used genome-wide SNP genotypes for about three fifths of the 666 donors, treating that subset as a discovery cohort. All discovery cohort repertoires had been generated using a single sequencing platform. HLA typing covered class I and class II loci at four-digit resolution. Typing coverage differed by locus: A, B, C, DRB1 and DQB1 were typed in about 620-630 donors, DQA1 in 522, DPA1 in approximately 600, and DPB1 in 472. Roughly 5 DR-DQ haplotypes were handled as single units for association and clustering because linkage in the cohort was strong. Among over 350 genotyped donors of the cohort, an average of about 240,000 unique TCR beta nucleotide sequences were sequenced per donor, around 18% of them non-productive.

With regard to this clone: Its antigen is still unknown. Per-nucleotide qualities are absent, and no much larger clonotype sits a single base away.

The cohort was made up of about 670 healthy bone marrow donors. At the time of sampling, every cohort member was nominally healthy, though immune exposures that went unrecorded were likely present. The donor tested CMV seropositive, placing the donor among the 289 seropositive members of the cohort. Each donor provided a peripheral blood sample, and peripheral blood mononuclear cells were used for TCR beta sequencing. The Qiagen DNeasy Blood Extraction Kit was used to extract genomic DNA from the blood cell samples. Based on the germline V gene, the CDR1 and CDR2 sequences are LGHNA and YSLEER. Including the terminal cysteine and phenylalanine, the CDR3 comprises 14 residues. This entry keeps only the CDR3 DNA: 42 bases, framed from base 1. Relative to germline, V is 0 bases shorter and J is 1 base shorter, with 6 bases between their ends. General findings and caveats noted by the study authors: In a later genetic analysis, fewer N-insertions in productive TCRs were reported among donors in an Asian-associated ancestry cluster than the roughly 700-donor mean. A group of highly shared sequence variants was considered likely to be a technical artifact of the sequencing pipeline. Correlated functional status among segregating V segments might reflect linkage disequilibrium, but an unknown experimental factor could not be ruled out. A further reported finding was that TCR beta sequences accurately predicted the HLA-A and HLA-B alleles for most subjects in the first cohort. The cohort was sequenced for TCR beta chains only, and without alpha or paired-chain data the features that could be detected were limited. Because HLA typing was unavailable for some donors at each locus, only the typed subset was used in association tests. The classifier was reported to diagnose cytomegalovirus status with high specificity and sensitivity in both the original and validation cohorts. A later analysis reported that several top co-occurrence clusters appeared linked to parvovirus B19, influenza, CMV and Epstein-Barr virus. In a later analysis, most CMV-associated TCR beta chains were found to appear HLA-restricted, with HLA associations seemingly driven largely by CMV exposure. Broadly in line with IMGT annotations, most TCR beta V segments showed up in productive rearrangements about 87% or about 30% of the time in an earlier analysis of 450 to 750 of the donors. Strong co-occurrence of HLA alleles, especially DR and DQ, made assigning TCR associations to individual alleles difficult. In a later analysis, over 15,000 TCR beta sequences were associated with specific HLA alleles at a false discovery rate of 0.05. In a later analysis, HLA-associated TCR beta chains were found to be more clonally expanded and to have lower generation probabilities than equally common non-associated chains. In vitro tests confirmed that three of the cytomegalovirus-associated TCR beta chains recognize cytomegalovirus antigens. Seventeen rarely observed V segments, including chromosome 9 orphons, were excluded from the earlier analysis of several hundred of the donors because counts were too low. Roughly uniform sequencing depth across donors was assumed in presence/absence analyses, although this assumption may not hold. In the study, around 160 TCR beta chains were listed as associated with cytomegalovirus. According to the authors, the approach could potentially be generalized to other disease states and immunological phenotypes. Most TCR sequences were observed very rarely across donors, whereas some public TCRs were present in many individuals. A later genetic analysis associated a missense DCLRE1C variant with V-gene and J-gene trimming of TCR beta chains, and an independent cohort replicated the association. The only immune exposure information available for the cohort was CMV serostatus. A later analysis found that TCR association rates varied across HLA loci, with DRB1 alleles showing the most associated TCRs and HLA-C alleles the fewest. The 87-base-pair reads could not distinguish some IMGT-functional V segments, including TRBV6-2 and TRBV6-3, so those segments were excluded.

Library generation was performed with the immunoSEQ multiplex PCR assay. For the multiplex PCR, a mixture combining 60 forward primers for TCR Vbeta segments and 13 reverse primers for TCR Jbeta segments was used. A multiplex PCR assay on genomic DNA amplified the CDR3 region of rearranged TCR beta genes. Amplified TCR beta libraries were sequenced as 87-base-pair reads on the Illumina HiSeq System. From the authors' description of their analysis: Across the roughly 700 repertoires, a later analysis counted 75 million to 90 million unique TCR beta chains, roughly 11 million of which were shared by at least two donors. A nearest-neighbor algorithm error-corrected the raw reads and collapsed the reads into unique sequences, merging closely related sequences to remove PCR and sequencing errors. CDR3 sequences were aligned to IMGT reference sequences to assign V, D and J gene segments. Each retained sequence needed at least a six-nucleotide match to both a V gene segment and a J gene segment. A rearrangement counted as productive if the CDR3 had no stop codons and remained in frame with V and J, and every other rearrangement counted as non-productive. CDR3 was defined according to IMGT convention as the region running from the second conserved V-encoded cysteine to the conserved J-encoded phenylalanine. In an earlier analysis of roughly 580 of the donors, sequences lacking an unambiguous match to a single V gene segment were excluded. An earlier analysis of 587 of the donors classified V segments as functional when productive rearrangements were above 56.7% and as segregating when the standard deviation between donors was above 5%. A statistical classification framework was built to diagnose cytomegalovirus status from the catalog of TCR beta chain sequences. A later analysis assigned V and J genes by comparing TCR nucleotide sequences with IMGT/GENE-DB human TR gene sequences. In a later analysis, CDR3 sequences and most-parsimonious VDJ recombination scenarios were assigned using the TCRdist pipeline. A later analysis defined each TCR beta chain by its CDR3 amino acid sequence plus V-gene family, and excluded reads lacking a unique V-gene family. As a way to deal with suspected cross-contamination and a sequencing artifact, a later analysis dropped more than 500 nucleotide sequences that were highly shared and had low generation probability. A later analysis calculated a clonal expansion index for each public chain from normalized within-repertoire ranks of inferred template counts. In a later analysis, generation probabilities were computed using a VDJ recombination model fitted to out-of-frame rearrangements, and the results were checked against IGoR. A later analysis scored TCR-TCR, TCR-HLA and TCR-CMV co-occurrence with hypergeometric tests, applying a repertoire-size bias correction to TCR pairs. In a later analysis, false discovery rates were estimated by permuting HLA or CMV assignments 20 times. A later analysis grouped co-occurring TCRs with DBSCAN, adding TCRdist sequence similarity when clustering within HLA-allele-positive subsets. Repertoires with fewer than 30,000 or more than 120,000 public chains, plus five repertoires with anomalous nucleotide sharing, were excluded from co-occurrence clustering. Entries here come from immuneACCESS through TCRdb and include only in-frame sequences with V and J called. Some clones fail to appear in such tables; in the studies checked, an unresolved V gene covers under half of the shortfall, and the cause of the remainder is unknown. V, J and clone size derive from that table, while D and trimming were established from the DNA sequence. This sample comprises around 160,000 clones, 80% to 85% of them detected only once. Together, the top ten hold 8% to 10% of the sample.

The sequence is built from TRBV4-3 and TRBJ1-1; the D gene is unclear. What was sequenced was PBMCs. The receptor was isolated from a male donor in good health and CMV-seropositive. The CDR3 reads as follows: CASSQDHWNTEAFF. The DNA sequence reads TGCGCCAGCAGCCAAGATCACTGGAACACTGAAGCTTTCTTT.